Below, 10 T cell receptor beta chains from the same sample are listed, as sequenced in a study of T cell repertoires in cytomegalovirus infection. One entry per CDR3 protein, called by TCRdb with MiXCR from the reads. The sample holds 200,000 to 300,000 distinct CDR3 sequences; roughly 9.1% are singletons and the top ten take approximately 16%. Sample: PBMCs. All receptors come from a human donor in good health (CMV status not recorded). Some clones in this sample may be carry-over from other donors' samples.

This clonotype was seen ten or more times. The chain carries TRBV4-1 and TRBJ2-7; D unclear. The CDR3 has 15 amino acids. Germline V gives CDR1 MGHRA, CDR2 YSYEKL. Trimming left V 0 bases short and J 4 bases short, with 13 bases between. The chain's CDR3 is CASSQDFTRPYEQYF. CDR3 coding DNA: TGCGCCAGCAGCCAAGACTTCACTCGGCCTTACGAGCAGTACTTC.

Ten or more counts support this clonotype. Here the CDR3 omits its conserved ending phenylalanine or tryptophan, so a read error is the likely source. Because the CDR3's place on the DNA is in doubt, the DNA is left out and the CDR3 is given as listed by TCRdb. The chain couples TRBV7-2 to TRBJ2-1. Per germline, CDR1 SGHTA and CDR2 FQGNSA. The CDR3 spans 8 residues, counting both ends. CDR3 in amino acids: CASSLVWV.

In regard to this clonotype: A much bigger clone sits one base away, suggesting this may be a read error. This chain connects TRBV6-2 or TRBV6-3 to TRBJ1-1; D ambiguous. Per germline, CDR1 MNHEY and CDR2 SVGEGT. There are 15 residues in the CDR3. Trimming stripped 2 bases from V and 4 bases from J, with 14 bases between. The CDR3 sequence: CASSYPRETCTEAFF. In nucleotides, the CDR3 is TGTGCCAGCAGTTACCCTAGGGAAACCTGCACTGAAGCTTTCTTT.

This rearrangement joins TRBV20-1 to TRBJ2-5; either TRBD1 or TRBD2 may fit D (6 bases each). Germline-derived CDR1 and CDR2 are DFQATT and SNEGSKA (reference sequence). The CDR3 sequence is 15 residues long. Trimming pared 1 base from V and 5 bases from J, leaving 17 bases between. The CDR3 nucleotides read TGCAGTGCTAGAGCCCTCGGGGGCCTTCACGAGACCCAGTACTTC. Translating gives CSARALGGLHETQYF.

In this sample, this clonotype turned up many times. This chain links TRBV19 with TRBJ2-7; the D gene could be TRBD1 or TRBD2 (5 bases each). The CDR3 runs to 15 residues. Germline CDR1 reads LNHDA; CDR2 reads SQIVND (reference sequence). V was trimmed by 2 bases and J by 1 base, leaving 12 bases between them. CDR3 coding DNA: TGTGCCAGTAGTATATCCGGGACGGGTTCCTACGAGCAGTACTTC. Protein: CASSISGTGSYEQYF.

This clonotype was seen just once. This may stem from a read error, because a much larger clone lies one nucleotide away. V and J are TRBV20-1 and TRBJ2-1; TRBD2 matches at 9 bases. J gave up 10 bases and V 3 bases, and 13 bases lay outside the gene matches. The germline V gene encodes CDR1 DFQATT and CDR2 SNEGSKA (reference sequence). The CDR3 has 15 residues. The CDR3 sequence: CSARAAASGNKEQFF. The CDR3 bases are TGCAGTGCTAGGGCGGCGGCTAGCGGGAATAAAGAGCAGTTCTTC.

This clonotype was counted ten times or more. The rearrangement links TRBV20-1 to TRBJ1-5; no firm D call. The CDR3 loop spans 18 amino acids. Germline V gene lookup returns CDR1 DFQATT and CDR2 SNEGSKA (reference sequence). Trimming took off 2 bases at V and 0 bases at J, with 20 bases between the two ends. Here the CDR3 DNA reads TGCAGTGCTAGACGTCGGCCCTTGAGGGAGAGTAGCAATCAGCCCCAGCATTTT. Translation: CSARRRPLRESSNQPQHF.

This clonotype appeared many times. This rearrangement joins TRBV5-5 to TRBJ2-2; unclear D gene. V was clipped by 4 bases and J by 7 bases, with 8 bases between them. The CDR3 is made up of 12 amino acids. CDR1 is SGHKS and CDR2 is YYEKEE in the germline V gene (reference sequence). CDR3 in DNA: TGTGCCAGCAGCCCACCCTACGGGGAGCTGTTTTTT. Translation gives CASSPPYGELFF.

The chain uses TRBV20-1 and TRBJ1-2; D is undetermined. Germline values: CDR1 DFQATT, CDR2 SNEGSKA (reference sequence). Trimming stripped 0 bases from V and 1 base from J, with 9 bases between. The CDR3 length is 14 residues. CDR3 nucleotides: TGCAGTGCTAGAGATAGTGAGAGTAACTATGGCTACACCTTC. Protein product: CSARDSESNYGYTF.

This clonotype appeared many times. The chain combines TRBV28 with TRBJ1-4; 9 positions agree with TRBD1. The CDR3 length is 16 residues. With V trimmed by 1 base and J by 8 bases, 8 bases remained unmatched. Germline V CDR1 and CDR2: MDHEN, SYDVKM. This CDR3 is CASSLSPGQGREKLFF. The CDR3 DNA follows: TGTGCCAGCAGTTTATCCCCGGGACAGGGAAGGGAAAAACTGTTTTTT.